This passage covers 14 T cell receptor beta chains from one sample sequenced in a study of blood T cell repertoires in COVID-19. Produced via immunoSEQ multiplex PCR; TCRdb's table is partial and in-frame only. Counted here are fewer than 150,000 clones, around 83% occurring once; the ten biggest clones make up around 3.3%. Sample: peripheral blood. These receptors all stem from a man aged 35 to 55 with acute or convalescent COVID-19.

CDR3 region: CAWSGLQKSSGNTIYF. The CDR3, as DNA: TGTGCCTGGAGTGGGTTACAGAAGAGCTCTGGAAACACCATATATTTT. The chain carries TRBV30 and TRBJ1-3; no clear D gene. Deletions cut 1 base from V and 0 bases from J, with 13 bases between. Per the germline V gene, CDR1 is GTSNPN and CDR2 is SVGIG (reference sequence). The CDR3 has 16 residues.

This chain uses TRBV29-1 with TRBJ2-1; 9 positions match TRBD2. With 7 bases clipped from V and 9 bases from J, the junction kept 10 bases outside the gene matches. This CDR3 contains 13 residues. Looked up from germline, CDR1 is SQVTM and CDR2 is ANQGSEA. The CDR3 reads CSAAGGGAAEQFF. CDR3 coding DNA: TGCAGCGCCGCCGGCGGGGGGGCCGCTGAGCAGTTCTTC.

This chain connects TRBV4-1 to TRBJ2-3, with TRBD1 as a possible D gene (6 bases). Trimming pared 1 base from V and 0 bases from J, leaving 14 bases between. This CDR3 contains 17 residues. Germline lookup yields CDR1 MGHRA and CDR2 YSYEKL. The CDR3 loop is CASSQGRRTVSTDTQYF. CDR3 sequence (DNA): TGCGCCAGCAGCCAAGGGAGACGGACAGTTAGCACAGATACGCAGTATTTT.

The chain recombines TRBV7-2 with TRBJ2-7; 12 bases map to TRBD2. This CDR3 contains 16 residues. Germline CDR1 SGHTA, CDR2 FQGNSA. V was pared by 1 base and J by 9 bases, with 10 bases of the junction left unmatched. CDR3: CASSLGLLAGGSVQYF. CDR3 in DNA: TGTGCCAGCAGCTTAGGGCTACTAGCGGGGGGTTCTGTGCAGTACTTC.

The genes are TRBV7-9 and TRBJ2-7; D remains ambiguous. V was shortened by 1 base and J by 3 bases, with 4 bases between the two germline ends. The CDR3 has 12 residues. CDR1 SEHNR and CDR2 FQNEAQ come from the germline V gene (reference sequence). Here the CDR3 DNA reads TGTGCCAGCAGCTTAGATAACTACGAGCAGTACTTC. Its protein product is CASSLDNYEQYF.

This chain joins TRBV6-1 and TRBJ2-3; the match to TRBD1 covers 7 bases. Per germline, CDR1 MNHNS and CDR2 SASEGT. This CDR3 contains 17 residues. Losses at the gene ends were 4 bases for V and 0 bases for J; bases not matched to a gene: 10. This chain's CDR3 is CASSGQTGITSTDTQYF. CDR3 DNA sequence: TGTGCCAGCAGTGGCCAGACAGGGATTACTAGCACAGATACGCAGTATTTT.

CDR3 amino acids: CASSLEEIPHSGNTIYF. Here the CDR3 DNA reads TGTGCCAGCAGCTTAGAAGAGATCCCTCACTCTGGAAACACCATATATTTT. The chain couples TRBV7-9 to TRBJ1-3; D is unresolved. The V gene lost 1 base and the J gene lost 0 bases, with 13 bases spanning the gap. The CDR3 covers 17 residues. Per germline, CDR1 SEHNR and CDR2 FQNEAQ (reference sequence).

J is TRBJ2-7 and V is TRBV2; the D is unclear. Germline V lookup: CDR1 SNHLY, CDR2 FYNNEI. Trimming took 6 bases from V and 5 from J, leaving 14 bases between them. The length of the CDR3 is 13 residues. The CDR3 nucleotides read TGTGCCAGCAGGATGGTTGCAGGCAACGAGCAGTACTTC. Protein product: CASRMVAGNEQYF.

The J gene is TRBJ1-2, the V gene TRBV5-8; 10 bases are a match to TRBD1. Germline assignment: CDR1 SGHTS and CDR2 YDEGEE. The ends lost 4 bases at V and 4 bases at J; junction bases unmatched: 7. This CDR3 region has 15 residues. CDR3 region: CASSQTGGLPYGYTF. CDR3 bases: TGTGCCAGCAGCCAGACAGGGGGCCTCCCCTATGGCTACACCTTC.

The V gene is TRBV2, the J gene TRBJ1-5; tentatively, D is TRBD1 (6 bases). CDR1 is SNHLY and CDR2 is FYNNEI in the germline V gene. The CDR3 loop spans 15 amino acids. Deletions cut 8 bases from V and 2 bases from J, with 16 bases between. The CDR3 coding sequence is TGTGCCAGCCGAGAACAGGGACCGGGCAATCAGCCCCAGCATTTT. Its protein product is CASREQGPGNQPQHF. The whole variable domain, remainder taken from reference TRBV2 and TRBJ1-5, is EPEVTQTPSHQVTQMGQEVILRCVPISNHLYFYWYRQILGQKVEFLVSFYNNEISEKSEIFDDQFSVERPDGSNFTLKIRSTKLEDSAMYFCASREQGPGNQPQHFGDGTRLSIL.

V is TRBV12-3 or TRBV12-4 and J is TRBJ2-1, with D perhaps TRBD1 (5 bases). Deletions cut 7 bases from V and 4 bases from J, with 8 bases between. This CDR3 spans 12 amino acids. The CDR3 sequence: CASMGQYNEQFF. The CDR3 DNA reads TGTGCCAGCATGGGGCAGTACAATGAGCAGTTCTTC.

The chain carries TRBV7-3 and TRBJ2-1; TRBD1 agrees at 7 bases. Germline V gene data show CDR1 as SGHTA and CDR2 as FQGTGA. V lost 5 bases and J lost 0; bases outside the gene matches: 4. The CDR3 contains 15 residues. The CDR3 reads CASSITGDSYNEQFF. CDR3 in DNA: TGTGCCAGCAGCATTACAGGGGACTCCTACAATGAGCAGTTCTTC.

The chain combines TRBV18 with TRBJ2-7, with TRBD2 matching 12 bases. After removal of 2 bases from V and 2 bases from J, the junction contained 7 bases not matched to a gene. CDR1 is KGHSH and CDR2 is LQKENI in the germline V gene. The length of the CDR3 is 17 residues. The CDR3 here is CASSPTASGGVTYEQYF. Here the CDR3 DNA reads TGTGCCAGCTCACCAACCGCTAGCGGGGGGGTTACCTACGAGCAGTACTTC.

This clone was picked up one time. The chain uses TRBV29-1 and TRBJ2-3; D is possibly TRBD2 (6 bases). The CDR3 runs to 12 residues. Germline V gives CDR1 SQVTM, CDR2 ANQGSEA. V lost 7 bases and J 4 bases, leaving 12 bases between the germline ends. The CDR3, as DNA: TGCAGCGGAGGCCGGGAGCCAGATACGCAGTATTTT. The encoded protein is CSGGREPDTQYF.